This T cell receptor beta chain was found in a study of T-cell reconstitution after alpha-beta-depleted transplantation in children. Whole-study findings and limits: Alpha-beta T cells present about two months after transplant were reported to originate from several hundred expanded graft clones. At the one-year point after transplant, T-cell counts and TCRbeta diversity were found to come mostly from T cells that had been newly produced. Surviving recipient cells, namely T cells and thymic progenitors, were the source of high day-60 TCRbeta diversity in some patients.

In this sample, this clonotype turned up a few times. Its antigen is unknown. Unique molecular identifiers were incorporated during preparation of the TCRbeta library. TCRdb analysed the PCR reads with MiXCR anew, one entry per CDR3 protein. The table includes 450,000 to 600,000 distinct CDR3 sequences, 10% to 15% detected once. The clonotype originates from a male patient aged 10 to 17 who had a stem cell transplant for acute myeloid leukemia, so the T cells may come from the graft donor. The sequences come from PBMCs, mostly from graft donor cells, collected 360 days after TCRalphabeta/CD19-depleted stem cell transplant.

The CDR3 loop reads CASSQDALAGYSYEQYF. The DNA of the CDR3 is TGCGCCAGCAGCCAAGATGCGCTAGCGGGATACTCCTACGAGCAGTACTTC. The chain recombines TRBV4-3 with TRBJ2-7; 9 bases are shared with TRBD2. The V segment lost 0 bases and the J segment 0 bases; nucleotides outside the gene matches: 6. The germline V gene encodes CDR1 LGHNA and CDR2 YSLEER. This CDR3 has 17 amino acids.